Shown below are 30 T cell receptor beta chains from a single sample sequenced in a study of blood T cell repertoires in COVID-19 (TCRdb year 2020). Library preparation used the immunoSEQ multiplex PCR assay. TCRdb re-hosts the immuneACCESS table, in-frame sequences only. Its copies lack some clones; in the studies checked, an unresolved V gene accounts for under half of them, and the cause for the rest is not known. Recorded for this sample are under 200,000 clones; 80% to 90% of them occurred a single time. The ten largest clones represent about 15% of the sample. Sequencing input: peripheral blood. The receptor source for this set is a woman in her seventies with COVID-19, enrolled during active disease.

The V gene is TRBV28, the J gene TRBJ2-7; 7 bases match TRBD2. The CDR3 length is 13 residues. Germline-derived CDR1 and CDR2 are MDHEN and SYDVKM. V dropped 8 bases and J dropped 3; count of bases not matched to a gene: 7. The CDR3 DNA sequence: TGTGCCAGCGGAACGACTAGCAACTACGAGCAGTACTTC. It encodes CASGTTSNYEQYF.

The rearrangement joins TRBV27 to TRBJ1-2; 7 positions match TRBD1. V was pared by 6 bases and J by 4 bases, with 11 bases of the junction left unmatched. The CDR3 is made up of 15 amino acids. Germline values: CDR1 MNHEY, CDR2 SMNVEV (reference sequence). Here the CDR3 reads CASSPEGALFYGYTF. CDR3 nucleotide sequence: TGTGCCAGCAGCCCGGAGGGGGCTCTCTTCTATGGCTACACCTTC.

This chain links TRBV7-6 with TRBJ2-1; TRBD2 matches 8 bases. CDR3 length: 16 residues. V shed 4 bases, J shed 8 bases, and the junction held 13 bases outside the gene matches. Germline CDR1 is SGHVS and CDR2 is FNYEAQ. The CDR3 sequence: CASSSTPGLVSDEQFF. In DNA, the CDR3 is TGTGCCAGCAGCTCGACACCGGGACTAGTGTCAGATGAGCAGTTCTTC. Together with reference TRBV7-6 and TRBJ2-1, the CDR3 gives the full variable domain: GAGVSQSPRYKVTKRGQDVALRCDPISGHVSLYWYRQALGQGPEFLTYFNYEAQQDKSGLPNDRFSAERPEGSISTLTIQRTEQRDSAMYRCASSSTPGLVSDEQFFGPGTRLTVL.

CDR3 nucleotide sequence: TGTGCCAGCAGTTCACAGGCTACTGGGGGAGGGCAGCAGTTCTTC. Its protein product is CASSSQATGGGQQFF. This rearrangement joins TRBV6-5 to TRBJ2-1; 7 positions agree with TRBD2. Unmatched junction bases numbered 14, after V lost 4 bases and J lost 11 bases. Germline V gene sequence: CDR1 MNHEY, CDR2 SVGAGI. CDR3 length equals 15 residues.

This sequence joins TRBV5-4 and TRBJ2-5; D perhaps matches TRBD1 (6 bases). CDR3 length: 15 residues. The germline gives CDR1 SGHNT, CDR2 YYREEE (reference sequence). V dropped 3 bases and J dropped 2 bases, with 14 bases sitting between them. Here the CDR3 reads CASSSPGQLQETQYF. CDR3 sequence (DNA): TGTGCCAGCAGCTCTCCCGGACAGCTACAAGAGACCCAGTACTTC. The full variable domain, with the rest looked up from reference TRBV5-4 and TRBJ2-5, is ETGVTQSPTHLIKTRGQQVTLRCSSQSGHNTVSWYQQALGQGPQFIFQYYREEENGRGNFPPRFSGLQFPNYSSELNVNALELDDSALYLCASSSPGQLQETQYFGPGTRLLVL.

This clone was seen just once. The chain couples TRBV14 to TRBJ1-2, with D unclear. Germline V lookup: CDR1 SGHDN, CDR2 FVKESK. The germline V and J ends were trimmed by 4 bases and 8 bases, with 14 bases remaining between them. There are 13 residues in the CDR3. CDR3 coding DNA: TGTGCCAGCAGCCTGATACTATTTCACGGCTACACCTTC. Translation: CASSLILFHGYTF.

The rearrangement joins TRBV6-1 to TRBJ1-3; D ambiguous. The CDR3 is 16 amino acids. Trimming left V 4 bases short and J 0 bases short, with 13 bases between. Germline lookup yields CDR1 MNHNS and CDR2 SASEGT. The DNA for the CDR3 is TGTGCCAGCAGTGCAACAAACCCGCTCTCTGGAAACACCATATATTTT. Amino acid sequence: CASSATNPLSGNTIYF.

This sequence joins TRBV6-4 and TRBJ2-7; D gene unclear. V gave up 3 bases and J gave up 0 bases, with 6 bases separating them. Germline V gene data show CDR1 as MRHNA and CDR2 as SNTAGT. The CDR3 is 13 residues long. The CDR3 region is CASSEGPSYEQYF. Here the CDR3 DNA reads TGTGCCAGCAGTGAGGGCCCCTCCTACGAGCAGTACTTC.

This chain uses TRBV7-3 with TRBJ2-5, with 7 positions matching TRBD2. This CDR3 is 16 amino acids long. Germline loops: CDR1 SGHTA, CDR2 FQGTGA. The J segment lost 1 base and the V segment lost 5 bases, leaving 10 bases of the junction unmatched. In nucleotides, the CDR3 is TGTGCCAGCAGCGCGGGCAAGCGGGGTCCCCAAGAGACCCAGTACTTC. This codes for CASSAGKRGPQETQYF.

The chain's CDR3 is CASSLVPPGWDTEAFF. In DNA form, the CDR3 reads TGCGCCAGCAGCTTGGTACCTCCGGGGTGGGACACTGAAGCTTTCTTT. This rearrangement joins TRBV5-1 to TRBJ1-1; the D is unclear. Trimming shortened V by 0 bases and J by 3 bases, and 15 bases separated the two germline ends. Germline V gene lookup returns CDR1 SGHRS and CDR2 YFSETQ. The CDR3 is 16 residues long.

The chain has TRBV28 and TRBJ2-1, with 9 positions matching TRBD2. The germline gives CDR1 MDHEN, CDR2 SYDVKM. The J segment lost 4 bases and the V segment lost 6 bases, leaving 7 bases of the junction unmatched. The length of the CDR3 is 15 residues. CDR3 protein: CASRLAGVFYNEQFF. The CDR3 DNA is TGTGCCAGCAGGTTAGCGGGAGTTTTTTACAATGAGCAGTTCTTC.

The V and J genes are TRBV5-1 and TRBJ2-1; TRBD2 aligns across 9 bases. CDR1 SGHRS and CDR2 YFSETQ come from the germline V gene. V gave up 1 base and J gave up 3 bases; unmatched junction bases: 2. There are 15 residues in the CDR3. CDR3 region: CASSLSSGVYNEQFF. The CDR3 DNA reads TGCGCCAGCAGCTTGTCTAGCGGGGTCTACAATGAGCAGTTCTTC.

J is TRBJ2-5 and V is TRBV3-1 (or the pseudogene TRBV3-2); D may be TRBD1 (5 bases). Trimming cost V 4 bases and J 7 bases, with 16 bases left between them. CDR1 and CDR2 (germline): LGHDT, YNNKEL (reference sequence). CDR3 size: 14 residues. DNA of the CDR3: TGTGCCAGCAGCCGATCGACAGAATACGGGACCCAGTACTTC. Translating gives CASSRSTEYGTQYF.

The J gene is TRBJ1-6, the V gene TRBV27; weak D call: TRBD1 (6 bases). Between the trimmed V and J ends, which lost 1 base and 9 bases, there was a span of 22 bases. This CDR3 is 18 amino acids long. In germline, CDR1 is MNHEY, CDR2 SMNVEV (reference sequence). The CDR3 nucleotides are TGTGCCAGCAGTTTATTGGGAGGGCGAGGGGGTAAAGGTTCACCCCTCCACTTT. Translating it yields CASSLLGGRGGKGSPLHF.

The genes are TRBV4-1 and TRBJ2-3, with unresolved D. This CDR3 spans 14 amino acids. Germline CDR1 is MGHRA and CDR2 is YSYEKL. V was cut by 4 bases and J by 2 bases, with 10 bases left in between. The CDR3 region is CASSRIRTTDTQYF. CDR3 DNA sequence: TGCGCCAGCAGCCGCATCAGAACCACAGATACGCAGTATTTT.

The rearrangement uses TRBV5-1 and TRBJ2-3, with TRBD2 identical over 8 bases. The CDR3 loop spans 16 amino acids. The germline gives CDR1 SGHRS, CDR2 YFSETQ. After removal of 2 bases from V and 4 bases from J, the junction contained 9 bases not matched to a gene. The CDR3 coding sequence is TGCGCCAGCAGCTTCGGGACTAGAGCCACAGCAGATACGCAGTATTTT. Translated, it gives CASSFGTRATADTQYF.

The rearrangement links TRBV27 to TRBJ1-5, with 7 bases lining up with TRBD1. The ends lost 5 bases at V and 5 bases at J; junction bases unmatched: 9. Germline V gene lookup returns CDR1 MNHEY and CDR2 SMNVEV (reference sequence). The CDR3 covers 15 residues. CDR3 sequence: CASSPGQRAYQPQHF. The CDR3 DNA reads TGTGCCAGCAGTCCGGGACAGCGGGCCTATCAGCCCCAGCATTTT.

The CDR3 spells CASSLGGGGRAWETQYF. The CDR3 bases are TGTGCCAGCAGCTTAGGAGGAGGCGGGAGGGCCTGGGAGACCCAGTACTTC. The V gene is TRBV13, the J gene TRBJ2-5; TRBD2 agrees at 9 bases. Germline assignment: CDR1 PRHDT and CDR2 FYEKMQ (reference sequence). Trimming cost V 0 bases and J 5 bases; bases outside gene matches: 10. This CDR3 has 17 amino acids.

The genes are TRBV19 and TRBJ1-5, with D possibly TRBD1 on 6 matching bases. This CDR3 has 15 amino acids. The germline V gene encodes CDR1 LNHDA and CDR2 SQIVND (reference sequence). Trimming cost V 7 bases and J 0 bases, with 13 bases left between them. The CDR3 spells CASTGQPYSNQPQHF. The CDR3, as DNA: TGTGCCAGTACGGGACAACCTTATAGCAATCAGCCCCAGCATTTT.

Only one count was recorded for this clone. The chain combines TRBV5-5 with TRBJ2-2, with D maybe TRBD1 (5 bases). Between the trimmed V and J ends, which lost 7 bases and 1 base, there was a span of 11 bases. Per the germline V gene, CDR1 is SGHKS and CDR2 is YYEKEE (reference sequence). CDR3 size: 14 residues. The DNA of the CDR3 is TGTGCCAGCCTGATACAGGTGAACACCGGGGAGCTGTTTTTT. It codes for CASLIQVNTGELFF.

The chain has TRBV7-9 and TRBJ2-5, with 7 nucleotides matching TRBD1. The length of the CDR3 is 15 residues. Trimming cost V 2 bases and J 1 base; bases outside gene matches: 4. CDR1 is SEHNR, CDR2 FQNEAQ, per germline (reference sequence). The CDR3 sequence is CASSLKGDSQETQYF. In DNA, the CDR3 is TGTGCCAGCAGCTTAAAGGGGGACAGCCAAGAGACCCAGTACTTC.

J is TRBJ2-1 and V is TRBV24-1; TRBD2 agrees at 16 bases. Germline V gene data show CDR1 as KGHDR and CDR2 as SFDVKD. CDR3 size: 18 residues. The V and J ends lost 4 bases and 4 bases, in that order; junction bases with no gene match: 6. In DNA, the CDR3 is TGTGCCACCAGTGACGCCGGGACTAGCGGGGGGGGGTACAATGAGCAGTTCTTC. It translates to CATSDAGTSGGGYNEQFF.

V is TRBV10-3 and J is TRBJ2-1; 7 bases align to TRBD2. J gave up 2 bases and V 2 bases, and 6 bases lay outside the gene matches. This CDR3 spans 16 amino acids. Looked up from germline, CDR1 is ENHRY and CDR2 is SYGVKD. Here the CDR3 reads CAISEPGRLPYNEQFF. DNA of the CDR3: TGTGCCATCAGTGAGCCCGGGAGGCTCCCCTACAATGAGCAGTTCTTC.

The gene calls are TRBV6-5 and TRBJ2-1; D is possibly TRBD1 (6 bases). Germline CDR1 reads MNHEY; CDR2 reads SVGAGI. V was trimmed by 6 bases and J by 4 bases, leaving 10 bases between them. This CDR3 spans 13 amino acids. As DNA, the CDR3 is TGTGCCAGCAGCGGGACAAGTTACAATGAGCAGTTCTTC. Its translation is CASSGTSYNEQFF.

The rearrangement joins TRBV7-2 to TRBJ2-1, with TRBD2 matching 8 bases. V was pared by 1 base and J by 7 bases, with 12 bases of the junction left unmatched. CDR3 length: 17 residues. Germline V gene sequence: CDR1 SGHTA, CDR2 FQGNSA. CDR3 protein: CASSLDVLRGVPNEQFF. The CDR3 DNA is TGTGCCAGCAGCTTAGATGTCCTGCGGGGGGTCCCGAATGAGCAGTTCTTC.

The chain employs TRBV14 and TRBJ1-6; D is unresolved. The CDR3 runs 16 residues. The V end lost 0 bases, the J end lost 6 bases, and 12 bases lay between the germline ends. Germline V CDR1 and CDR2: SGHDN, FVKESK. CDR3 in amino acids: CASSQDRLDTNSPLHF. DNA of the CDR3: TGTGCCAGCAGCCAAGACAGGTTGGATACTAATTCACCCCTCCACTTT.

This sequence joins TRBV19 and TRBJ1-3; D might be TRBD1 (5 bases). The CDR3 contains 14 residues. Germline V gene lookup returns CDR1 LNHDA and CDR2 SQIVND (reference sequence). The V and J ends lost 9 bases and 4 bases respectively, with 16 bases between them. DNA for the CDR3: TGTGCCAGATCGGGGGGGAAACTAGGAAACACCATATATTTT. Protein sequence: CARSGGKLGNTIYF.

The chain couples TRBV30 to TRBJ1-4, with 7 bases that match TRBD1. CDR3 length equals 13 residues. J was trimmed by 8 bases and V by 3 bases; bases with no gene match: 6. CDR1 GTSNPN and CDR2 SVGIG come from the germline V gene (reference sequence). The CDR3 sequence is CAWSDRVGEKLFF. CDR3 nucleotides: TGTGCCTGGAGCGACAGGGTTGGAGAAAAACTGTTTTTT. The full variable domain, in which reference TRBV30 and TRBJ1-4 provide the parts outside the CDR3, is SQTIHQWPATLVQPVGSPLSLECTVEGTSNPNLYWYRQAAGRGLQLLFYSVGIGQISSEVPQNLSASRPQDRQFILSSKKLLLSDSGFYLCAWSDRVGEKLFFGSGTQLSVL.

This clone appeared a few times. This chain joins TRBV3-1 (or the pseudogene TRBV3-2) and TRBJ1-2; D is unclear. V gave up 0 bases and J gave up 8 bases, with 16 bases separating them. CDR3 size: 15 residues. Germline V CDR1 and CDR2: LGHDT, YNNKEL (reference sequence). The CDR3, as DNA: TGTGCCAGCAGCCAAGACGTCGGACGGACGGGGGGCTACACCTTC. Translating gives CASSQDVGRTGGYTF.

The chain uses TRBV7-9 and TRBJ2-5; a possible D gene is TRBD2 (6 bases). Per germline, CDR1 SEHNR and CDR2 FQNEAQ (reference sequence). The CDR3 contains 16 residues. Between the trimmed V and J ends, which lost 7 bases and 2 bases, there was a span of 20 bases. The CDR3 region is CASNKQDLANQETQYF. The CDR3 DNA reads as TGTGCCAGCAACAAGCAGGATCTAGCGAATCAAGAGACCCAGTACTTC.